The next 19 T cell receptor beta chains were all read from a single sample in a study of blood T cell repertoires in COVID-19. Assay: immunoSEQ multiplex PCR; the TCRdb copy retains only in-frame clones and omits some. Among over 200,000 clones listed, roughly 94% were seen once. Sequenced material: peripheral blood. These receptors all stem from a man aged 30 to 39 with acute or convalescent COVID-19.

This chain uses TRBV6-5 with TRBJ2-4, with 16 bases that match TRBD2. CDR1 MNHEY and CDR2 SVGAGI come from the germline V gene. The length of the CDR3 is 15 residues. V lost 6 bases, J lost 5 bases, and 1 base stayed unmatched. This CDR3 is CASSGTSGGENIQYF. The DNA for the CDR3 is TGTGCCAGCAGCGGGACTAGCGGGGGGGAAAACATTCAGTACTTC.

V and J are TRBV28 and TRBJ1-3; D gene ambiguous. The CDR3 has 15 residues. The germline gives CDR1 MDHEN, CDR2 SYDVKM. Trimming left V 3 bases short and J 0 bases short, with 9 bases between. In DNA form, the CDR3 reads TGTGCCAGCAGTTTTAGTCCACGCTCTGGAAACACCATATATTTT. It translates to CASSFSPRSGNTIYF.

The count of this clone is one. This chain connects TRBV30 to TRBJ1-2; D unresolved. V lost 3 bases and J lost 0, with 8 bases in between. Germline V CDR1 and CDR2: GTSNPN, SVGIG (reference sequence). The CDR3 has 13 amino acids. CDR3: CAWSPLSNYGYTF. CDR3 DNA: TGTGCCTGGAGCCCACTCTCTAACTATGGCTACACCTTC.

The chain's CDR3 is CASSYGEGWLGTEAFF. The CDR3 bases are TGTGCCAGCAGTTACGGGGAGGGGTGGTTGGGCACTGAAGCTTTCTTT. V and J are TRBV6-5 and TRBJ1-1; tentatively, D is TRBD1 (5 bases). The CDR3 spans 16 residues. Between the trimmed V and J ends, which lost 2 bases and 4 bases, there was a span of 17 bases. Germline CDR1 MNHEY, CDR2 SVGAGI.

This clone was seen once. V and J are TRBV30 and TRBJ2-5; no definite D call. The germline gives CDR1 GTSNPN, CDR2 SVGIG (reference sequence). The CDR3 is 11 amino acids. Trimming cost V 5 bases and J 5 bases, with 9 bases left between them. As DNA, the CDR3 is TGTGCCTGGGGACGGTCCGAGACCCAGTACTTC. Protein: CAWGRSETQYF. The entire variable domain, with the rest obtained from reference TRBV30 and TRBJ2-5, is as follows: SQTIHQWPATLVQPVGSPLSLECTVEGTSNPNLYWYRQAAGRGLQLLFYSVGIGQISSEVPQNLSASRPQDRQFILSSKKLLLSDSGFYLCAWGRSETQYFGPGTRLLVL.

The chain's CDR3 is CASSPNSGAFNEKLFF. The CDR3 DNA reads TGCGCCAGCAGCCCGAACTCAGGTGCCTTTAATGAAAAACTGTTTTTT. The rearrangement uses TRBV5-1 and TRBJ1-4; D gene unclear. With 4 bases removed from V and 4 bases from J, the gap between germline ends came to 17 bases. The CDR3 runs 16 residues. Germline V CDR1 and CDR2: SGHRS, YFSETQ.

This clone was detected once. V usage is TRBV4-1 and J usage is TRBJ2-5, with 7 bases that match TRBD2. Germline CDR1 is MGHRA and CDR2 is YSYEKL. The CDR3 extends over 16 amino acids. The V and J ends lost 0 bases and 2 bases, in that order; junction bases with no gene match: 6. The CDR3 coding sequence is TGCGCCAGCAGCCAAGACCGGACGCGGGGGCAAGAGACCCAGTACTTC. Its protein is CASSQDRTRGQETQYF.

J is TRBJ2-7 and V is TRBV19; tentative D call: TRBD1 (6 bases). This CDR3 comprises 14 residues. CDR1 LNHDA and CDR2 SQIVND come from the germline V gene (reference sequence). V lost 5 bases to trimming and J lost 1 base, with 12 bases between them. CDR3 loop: CASSLQGGSYEQYF. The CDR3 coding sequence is TGTGCCAGTAGTTTACAGGGTGGATCCTACGAGCAGTACTTC.

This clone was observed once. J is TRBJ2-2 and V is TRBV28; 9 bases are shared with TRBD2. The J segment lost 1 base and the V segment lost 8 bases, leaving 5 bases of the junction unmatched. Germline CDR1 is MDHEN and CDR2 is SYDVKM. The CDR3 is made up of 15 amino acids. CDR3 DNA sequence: TGTGCCAGCGATCCTAGCGGGGTGAACACCGGGGAGCTGTTTTTT. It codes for CASDPSGVNTGELFF.

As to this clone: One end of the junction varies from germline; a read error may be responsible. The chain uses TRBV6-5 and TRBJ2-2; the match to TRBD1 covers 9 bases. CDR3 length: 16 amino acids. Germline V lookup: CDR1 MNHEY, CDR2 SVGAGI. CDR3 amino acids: CAGSYQGTGNPGELFF. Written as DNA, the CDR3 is TGTGCCGGCAGTTACCAAGGGACAGGGAACCCCGGGGAGCTGTTTTTT.

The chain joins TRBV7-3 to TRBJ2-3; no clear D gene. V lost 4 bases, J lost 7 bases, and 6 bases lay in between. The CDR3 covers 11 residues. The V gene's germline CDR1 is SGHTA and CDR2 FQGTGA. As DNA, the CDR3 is TGTGCCAGCAGCTCCCAAAATACGCAGTATTTT. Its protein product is CASSSQNTQYF.

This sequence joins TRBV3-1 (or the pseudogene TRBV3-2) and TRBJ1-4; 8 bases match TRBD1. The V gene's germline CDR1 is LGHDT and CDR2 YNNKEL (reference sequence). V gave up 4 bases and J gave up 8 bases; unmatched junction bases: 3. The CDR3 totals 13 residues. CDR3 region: CASSPGQGEKLFF. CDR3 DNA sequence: TGTGCCAGCAGCCCCGGACAGGGAGAAAAACTGTTTTTT.

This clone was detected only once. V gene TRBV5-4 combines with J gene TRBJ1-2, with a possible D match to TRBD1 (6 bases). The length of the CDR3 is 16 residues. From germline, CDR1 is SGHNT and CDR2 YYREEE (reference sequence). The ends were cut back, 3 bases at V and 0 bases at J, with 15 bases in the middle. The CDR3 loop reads CASSSGQPAPNYGYTF. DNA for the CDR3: TGTGCCAGCAGCTCCGGACAGCCCGCCCCTAACTATGGCTACACCTTC.

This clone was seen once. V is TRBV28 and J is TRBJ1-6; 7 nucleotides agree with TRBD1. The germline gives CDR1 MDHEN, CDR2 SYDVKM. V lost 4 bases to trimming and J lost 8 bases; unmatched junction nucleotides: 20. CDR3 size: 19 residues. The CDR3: CASSSSRTGIFPYDSPLHF. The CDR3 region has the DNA TGTGCCAGCAGTTCTAGTCGGACAGGAATCTTCCCTTACGATTCACCCCTCCACTTT.

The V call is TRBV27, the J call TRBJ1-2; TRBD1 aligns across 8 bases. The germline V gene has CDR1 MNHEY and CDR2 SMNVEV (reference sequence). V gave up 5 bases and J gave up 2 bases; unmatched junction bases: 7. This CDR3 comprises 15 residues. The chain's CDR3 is CASSPSDRGNYGYTF. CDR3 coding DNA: TGTGCCAGCAGTCCATCTGACAGGGGCAACTATGGCTACACCTTC.

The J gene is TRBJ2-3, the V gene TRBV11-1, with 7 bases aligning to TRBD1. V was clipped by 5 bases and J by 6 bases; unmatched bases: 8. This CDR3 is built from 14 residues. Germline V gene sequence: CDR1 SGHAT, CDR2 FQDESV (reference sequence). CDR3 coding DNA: TGTGCCAGCAGCGCTGGGGGCAGGGGGGATACGCAGTATTTT. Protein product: CASSAGGRGDTQYF.

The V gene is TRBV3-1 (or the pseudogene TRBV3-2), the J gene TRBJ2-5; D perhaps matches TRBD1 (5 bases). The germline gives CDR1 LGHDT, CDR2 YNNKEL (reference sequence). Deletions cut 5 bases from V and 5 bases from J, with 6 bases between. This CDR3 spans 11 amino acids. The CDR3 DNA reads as TGTGCCAGCAGCAACAGGGAGACCCAGTACTTC. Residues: CASSNRETQYF.

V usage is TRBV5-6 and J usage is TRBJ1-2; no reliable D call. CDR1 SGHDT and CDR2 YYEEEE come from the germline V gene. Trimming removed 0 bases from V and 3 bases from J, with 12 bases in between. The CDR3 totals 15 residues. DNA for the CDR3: TGTGCCAGCAGCTTGGCCGGGAGGGTAGACTATGGCTACACCTTC. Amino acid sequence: CASSLAGRVDYGYTF.

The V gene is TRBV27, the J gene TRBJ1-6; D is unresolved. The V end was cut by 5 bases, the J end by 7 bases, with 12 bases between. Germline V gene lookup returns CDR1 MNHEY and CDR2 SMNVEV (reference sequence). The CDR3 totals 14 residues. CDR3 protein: CASSTPERNSPLHF. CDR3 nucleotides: TGTGCCAGCAGTACACCCGAAAGAAATTCACCCCTCCACTTT.